The clone carrying this TCR beta chain was counted at least ten times. Its antigen is as yet unknown. This sample stems from a study of identical twins. Findings and caveats of the study: Beta out-of-frame twin sharing showed a weaker excess. When twins shared out-of-frame alpha sequences, those sequences had excess low generation probability. For cord blood, abundant beta clonotypes had fewer insertions, unlike memory repertoires, which showed none.

The CDR3 sequence is 13 residues long. Trimming shortened V by 5 bases and J by 0 bases, and 8 bases separated the two germline ends. Per the germline V gene, CDR1 is WNHNN and CDR2 is SYGVQD (reference sequence). TCRdb recomputed calls from the 5' RACE reads with MiXCR, one row per CDR3 protein. The data show hundreds of thousands of distinct CDR3 sequences, approximately 9% seen once. The same sample was also used in a study of yellow fever vaccine responses in identical twins.

The TCR was taken from a woman between 18 and 29 years old in good health. The rearrangement uses TRBV10-1 and TRBJ2-7; D not resolved. Sequencing was carried out using PBMCs. The CDR3 spells CASSKTSSYEQYF. The CDR3 nucleotides read TGCGCCAGCAGTAAGACAAGCTCCTACGAGCAGTACTTC.